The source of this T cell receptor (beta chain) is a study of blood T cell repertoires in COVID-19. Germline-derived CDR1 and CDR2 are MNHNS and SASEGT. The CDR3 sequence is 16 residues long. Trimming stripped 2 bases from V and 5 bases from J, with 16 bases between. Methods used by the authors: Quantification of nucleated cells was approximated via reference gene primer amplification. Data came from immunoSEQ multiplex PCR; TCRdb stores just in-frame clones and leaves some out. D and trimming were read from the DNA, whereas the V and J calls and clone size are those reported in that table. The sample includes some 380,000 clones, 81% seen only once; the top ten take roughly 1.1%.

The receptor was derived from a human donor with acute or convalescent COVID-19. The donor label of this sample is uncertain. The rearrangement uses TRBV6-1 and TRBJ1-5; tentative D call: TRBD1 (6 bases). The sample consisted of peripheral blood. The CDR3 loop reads CASSELVGAADQPQHF. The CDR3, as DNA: TGTGCCAGCAGTGAATTAGTGGGGGCTGCGGATCAGCCCCAGCATTTT.